Listed here are 3 T cell receptor gamma chains from one sample, sequenced in a study of gamma-delta T cells after stem cell transplantation. With CATT, TCRdb re-called clones from the RT-PCR reads. The table lists around 820 gamma-chain clones, about 6% of them singletons. The specimen sequenced was gamma-delta T cells. The receptors here all came from a human donor. It is not recorded whose cells these are; they may come from a transplant donor.

This chain uses TRGV8 with TRGJP2. Germline V gene lookup returns CDR1 VENAVY and CDR2 YDSYNSRV. CDR3 length: 16 amino acids. J was trimmed by 2 bases and V by 4 bases; bases with no gene match: 10. The CDR3 nucleotides read TGTGCCACCTGGGACCTCACCCTGAGTAGTGATTGGATCAAGACGTTT. Translating it yields CATWDLTLSSDWIKTF.

By share of the sample, this clone is medium-sized. One junction end does not reproduce the germline sequence, and a read error may be involved. V is TRGV2 and J is TRGJP2. The length of the CDR3 is 12 residues. Germline V lookup: CDR1 EGSNGY, CDR2 YDSYNSKV. CDR3 bases: TGTGCCACCTGGGGTGGTGATCGGATCAAGACGTTT. Translated: CATWGGDRIKTF.

Regarding this clone: With a much larger clone just one base away, this may be a read error. J is TRGJ1 or TRGJ2 and V is TRGV9. This CDR3 region has 11 residues. The germline V gene has CDR1 GITISATS and CDR2 ISYDGTV (reference sequence). The CDR3 region has the DNA TGTGCCCTGTGGGAGGTTCGGAAGAAACTCTTT. Translated, it gives CALWEVRKKLF.